This T cell receptor beta chain stems from a study of blood T cell repertoires in COVID-19. Across the study: From T cells, B-cell-depleted T cells, or PBMCs came the material, which was cDNA or gDNA.

Only in-frame clones appear in the TCRdb table, and some are missing; sequencing was by immunoSEQ multiplex PCR. This sample has some 180,000 clones, with around four fifths found just once. This clone was observed a few times. In Seattle, patients joined the study during active infection and were tracked longitudinally. J gave up 7 bases and V 2 bases, and 12 bases lay outside the gene matches. The CDR3 length is 17 residues. CDR1 and CDR2 from the germline V gene are SGHRS and YFSETQ. The rearrangement links TRBV5-1 to TRBJ2-2, with 9 nucleotides matching TRBD1. This TCR came from a woman of 80 years or more with COVID-19, enrolled during active disease. The sample consisted of peripheral blood. CDR3 loop: CASSFGLLQGAGGELFF. CDR3 nucleotides: TGCGCCAGCAGCTTCGGCCTTTTACAGGGGGCAGGCGGGGAGCTGTTTTTT.